The 2 T cell receptor beta chains in this list originate from one sample, sequenced in a study of cytomegalovirus exposure and HLA in healthy donors (dated by TCRdb to the late 2010s). Libraries were prepared through the immunoSEQ multiplex PCR assay. For the multiplex PCR, a mixture combining 60 forward primers for TCR Vbeta segments and 13 reverse primers for TCR Jbeta segments was used. The table comes from immuneACCESS by way of TCRdb, which keeps in-frame sequences with V and J called. Part of the clones is missing from these tables; in studies checked, under half for an unresolved V gene and the rest for unknown reasons. This sample gives more than 150,000 clones in total; roughly 87% of them show up just once. The top ten constitute less than 2% of the sample. Sequenced: PBMCs. These receptor sequences come from a man in his forties or fifties in good health and CMV-seronegative.

The chain couples TRBV9 to TRBJ2-3, with 10 bases aligning to TRBD1. There are 15 residues in the CDR3. V dropped 0 bases and J dropped 6; count of bases not matched to a gene: 4. CDR1 and CDR2 from the germline V gene are SGDLS and YYNGEE. CDR3 DNA sequence: TGTGCCAGCAGCGTAGGGGGACAGGGGCTGGATACGCAGTATTTT. This encodes CASSVGGQGLDTQYF.

The rearrangement links TRBV25-1 to TRBJ1-2; D unclear. The CDR3 has 15 residues. Germline V gene data show CDR1 as MGHDK and CDR2 as SYGVNS. The V gene lost 1 base and the J gene lost 4 bases, with 13 bases spanning the gap. As DNA, the CDR3 is TGTGCCAGCAGTGAATGGGTTGAGGGTTTCTATGGCTACACCTTC. Residues: CASSEWVEGFYGYTF.